This entry describes one T cell receptor beta chain. The data belong to a study of T-cell memory formation after mild COVID-19. Study-wide context: Across donors, TCR clusters were largely donor specific.

In germline, CDR1 is SGHRS, CDR2 YFSETQ. The CDR3 has 15 amino acids. V gave up 4 bases and J gave up 1 base; unmatched junction bases: 4. TCRdb re-derived calls from the 5' RACE reads in MiXCR, one entry per CDR3 protein. This sample has 400,000 to 500,000 distinct CDR3 sequences; about 19% occur once, and the top ten carry 8.4%. The material sequenced was PBMCs or a T cell subset sorted from them (not recorded which). The receptor was isolated from an adult woman who had mild COVID-19 (a few samples of this study predate the infection). Cell type and time point are not known. The genes are TRBV5-1 and TRBJ2-1; 8 bases agree with TRBD2. The CDR3 bases are TGCGCCAGCAGCGACCCTAGCGGGTCCTACAATGAGCAGTTCTTC. It translates to CASSDPSGSYNEQFF.